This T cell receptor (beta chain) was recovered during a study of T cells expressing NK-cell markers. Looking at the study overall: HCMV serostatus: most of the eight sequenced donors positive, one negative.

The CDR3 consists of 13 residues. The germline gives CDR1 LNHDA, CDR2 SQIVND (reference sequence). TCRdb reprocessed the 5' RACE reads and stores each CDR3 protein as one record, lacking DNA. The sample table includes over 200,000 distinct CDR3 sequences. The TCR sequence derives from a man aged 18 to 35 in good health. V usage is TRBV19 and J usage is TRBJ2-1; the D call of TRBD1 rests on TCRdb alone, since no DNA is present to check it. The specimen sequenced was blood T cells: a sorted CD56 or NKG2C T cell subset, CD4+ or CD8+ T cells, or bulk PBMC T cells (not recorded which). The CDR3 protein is CASRGREYNEQFF.